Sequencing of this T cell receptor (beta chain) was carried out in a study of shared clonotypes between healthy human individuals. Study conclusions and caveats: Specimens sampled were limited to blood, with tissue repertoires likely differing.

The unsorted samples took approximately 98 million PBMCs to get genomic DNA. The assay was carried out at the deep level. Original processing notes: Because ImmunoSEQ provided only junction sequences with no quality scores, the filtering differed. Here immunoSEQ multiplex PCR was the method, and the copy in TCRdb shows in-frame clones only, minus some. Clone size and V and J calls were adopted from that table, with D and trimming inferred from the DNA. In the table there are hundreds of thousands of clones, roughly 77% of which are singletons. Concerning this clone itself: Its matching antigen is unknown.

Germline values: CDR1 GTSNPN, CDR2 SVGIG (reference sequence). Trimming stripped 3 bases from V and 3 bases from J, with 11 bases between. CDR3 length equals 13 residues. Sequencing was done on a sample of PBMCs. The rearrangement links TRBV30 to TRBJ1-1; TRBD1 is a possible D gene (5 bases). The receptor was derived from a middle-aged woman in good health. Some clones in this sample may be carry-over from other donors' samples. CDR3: CAWRVQVDTEAFF. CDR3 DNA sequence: TGTGCCTGGAGGGTACAGGTGGACACTGAAGCTTTCTTT. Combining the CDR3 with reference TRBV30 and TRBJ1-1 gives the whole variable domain SQTIHQWPATLVQPVGSPLSLECTVEGTSNPNLYWYRQAAGRGLQLLFYSVGIGQISSEVPQNLSASRPQDRQFILSSKKLLLSDSGFYLCAWRVQVDTEAFFGQGTRLTVV.